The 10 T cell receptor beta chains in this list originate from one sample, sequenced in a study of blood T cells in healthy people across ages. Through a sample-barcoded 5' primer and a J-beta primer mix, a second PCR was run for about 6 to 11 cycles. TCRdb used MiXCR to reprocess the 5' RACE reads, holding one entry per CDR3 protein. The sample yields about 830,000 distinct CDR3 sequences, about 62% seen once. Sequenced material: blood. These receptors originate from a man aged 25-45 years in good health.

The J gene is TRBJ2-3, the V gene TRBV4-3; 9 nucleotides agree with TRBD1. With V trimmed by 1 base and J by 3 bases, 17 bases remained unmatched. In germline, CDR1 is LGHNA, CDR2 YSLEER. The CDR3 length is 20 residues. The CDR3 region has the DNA TGCGCCAGCAGCCAAGGCACCTCTGCCACAGGGGGCGTTATTACAGATACGCAGTATTTT. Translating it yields CASSQGTSATGGVITDTQYF.

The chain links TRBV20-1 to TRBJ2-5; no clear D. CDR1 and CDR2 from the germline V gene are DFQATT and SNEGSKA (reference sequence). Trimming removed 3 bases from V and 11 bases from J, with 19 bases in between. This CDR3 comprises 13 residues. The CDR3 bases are TGCAGTGCTAGTGTATTGCCAAACAATGAGCAGTACTTC. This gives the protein CSASVLPNNEQYF.

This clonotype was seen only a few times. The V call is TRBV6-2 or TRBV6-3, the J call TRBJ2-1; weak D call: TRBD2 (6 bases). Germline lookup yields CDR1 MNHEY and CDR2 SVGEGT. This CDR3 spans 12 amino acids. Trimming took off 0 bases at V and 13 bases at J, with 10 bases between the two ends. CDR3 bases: TGTGCCAGCAGTTACTCGAGGCGGGAACAGTTCTTC. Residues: CASSYSRREQFF.

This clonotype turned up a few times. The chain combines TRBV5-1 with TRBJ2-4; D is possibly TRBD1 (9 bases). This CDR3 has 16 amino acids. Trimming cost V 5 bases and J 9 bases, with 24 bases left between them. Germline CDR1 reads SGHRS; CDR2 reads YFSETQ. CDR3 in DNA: TGCGCCAGCAGGTCGCGGGGGGACAGGGCGGAGAGCATTCAGTACTTC. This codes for CASRSRGDRAESIQYF.

CDR3 coding DNA: TGTGCCACCAGCAGAGAATTCGAGTTGACCTACGAGCAGTACTTC. It is translated as CATSREFELTYEQYF. The J gene is TRBJ2-7, the V gene TRBV15; D unresolved. CDR3 length equals 15 residues. Germline CDR1 LNHNV, CDR2 YYDKDF (reference sequence). Trimming took off 0 bases at V and 2 bases at J, with 11 bases between the two ends.

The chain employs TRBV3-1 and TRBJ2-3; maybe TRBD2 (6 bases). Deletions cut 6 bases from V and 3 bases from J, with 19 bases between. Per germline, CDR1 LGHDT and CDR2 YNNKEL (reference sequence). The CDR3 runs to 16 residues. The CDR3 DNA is TGTGCCAGCAGTCGATTTCCGAGGCTAGCGACAGATACGCAGTATTTT. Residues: CASSRFPRLATDTQYF.

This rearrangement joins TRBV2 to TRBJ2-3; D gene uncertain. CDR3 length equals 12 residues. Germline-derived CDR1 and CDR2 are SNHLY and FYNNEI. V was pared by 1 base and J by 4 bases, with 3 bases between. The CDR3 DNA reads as TGTGCCAGCAGTGAAGTCTCAGATACGCAGTATTTT. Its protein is CASSEVSDTQYF.

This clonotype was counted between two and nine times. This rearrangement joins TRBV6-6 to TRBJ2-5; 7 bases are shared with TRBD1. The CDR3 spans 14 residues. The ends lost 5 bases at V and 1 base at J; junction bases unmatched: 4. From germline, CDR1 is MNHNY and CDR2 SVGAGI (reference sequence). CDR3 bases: TGTGCCAGCAGTGACAGGGCAGGCCAAGAGACCCAGTACTTC. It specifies CASSDRAGQETQYF.

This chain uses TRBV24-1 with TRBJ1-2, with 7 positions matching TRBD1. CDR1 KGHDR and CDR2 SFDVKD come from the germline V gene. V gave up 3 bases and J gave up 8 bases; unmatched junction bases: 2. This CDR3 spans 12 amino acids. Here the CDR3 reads CATSDDREGYTF. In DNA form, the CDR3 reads TGTGCCACCAGTGATGACAGGGAGGGCTACACCTTC.

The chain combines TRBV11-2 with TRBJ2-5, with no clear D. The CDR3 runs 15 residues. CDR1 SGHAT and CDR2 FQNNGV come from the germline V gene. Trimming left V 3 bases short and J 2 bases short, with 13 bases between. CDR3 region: CASSFVLTPQETQYF. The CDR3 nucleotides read TGTGCCAGCAGCTTCGTCCTGACACCTCAAGAGACCCAGTACTTC.